Listed below are T cell receptor beta chains from one sample, sequenced in a study of cytomegalovirus exposure and HLA in healthy donors. The method was immunoSEQ multiplex PCR; TCRdb's version includes in-frame clones alone and lacks a portion of them. The sample carries around 120,000 clones, roughly 80% recorded once. Sequenced material: PBMCs. The receptors shown here come from a girl aged 2-15 years in good health and CMV-seronegative. The CDR3 runs from the conserved cysteine through the conserved F or W. Each record gives: clone size, J gene, V gene, D gene, CDR3 protein, CDR3 DNA. D genes are given only for firm matches. Only part of the rows carry a size: once, few, many, or a class if the clone is expanded.

clone_size: -
j_call: TRBJ1-1
v_call: TRBV6-6
d_call: -
cdr3_aa: CASRYTENTEAFF
cdr3_nt: TGTGCCAGCAGGTATACAGAGAACACTGAAGCTTTCTTT

clone_size: -
j_call: TRBJ2-1
v_call: TRBV5-1
d_call: TRBD2
cdr3_aa: CASSSAGEPQNEQFF
cdr3_nt: TGCGCCAGCAGCTCCGCGGGGGAACCCCAAAATGAGCAGTTCTTC

clone_size: -
j_call: TRBJ2-7
v_call: TRBV7-3
d_call: TRBD1
cdr3_aa: CASSFGQGYEQYF
cdr3_nt: TGTGCCAGCAGCTTCGGACAGGGCTACGAGCAGTACTTC

clone_size: -
j_call: TRBJ2-7
v_call: TRBV15
d_call: TRBD1
cdr3_aa: CATSYRQGASEQYF
cdr3_nt: TGTGCCACCAGCTACCGACAGGGGGCTAGCGAGCAGTACTTC

clone_size: -
j_call: TRBJ2-1
v_call: TRBV19
d_call: -
cdr3_aa: CASSFGGSSYNEQFF
cdr3_nt: TGTGCCAGTAGTTTTGGCGGTAGCTCCTACAATGAGCAGTTCTTC

clone_size: -
j_call: TRBJ2-2
v_call: TRBV9
d_call: -
cdr3_aa: CASSDRYRGGFNTGELFF
cdr3_nt: TGTGCCAGCAGCGACAGGTACAGGGGGGGATTCAACACCGGGGAGCTGTTTTTT

clone_size: -
j_call: TRBJ1-1
v_call: TRBV5-1
d_call: -
cdr3_aa: CASSWGIGGAPEAFF
cdr3_nt: TGCGCCAGCAGCTGGGGCATAGGGGGAGCCCCCGAGGCTTTCTTT

clone_size: -
j_call: TRBJ1-1
v_call: TRBV2
d_call: TRBD1
cdr3_aa: CASSGDREAFF
cdr3_nt: TGTGCCAGCAGTGGGGACAGAGAAGCTTTCTTT

clone_size: once
j_call: TRBJ2-1
v_call: TRBV5-8
d_call: TRBD2
cdr3_aa: CASWEGGLYNEQFF
cdr3_nt: TGTGCCAGCTGGGAGGGAGGGCTATACAATGAGCAGTTCTTC

clone_size: few
j_call: TRBJ1-6
v_call: TRBV10-3
d_call: -
cdr3_aa: CAISESSRGSSPLHF
cdr3_nt: TGTGCCATCAGTGAGTCGAGTAGGGGAAGTTCACCCCTCCACTTT

clone_size: -
j_call: TRBJ1-6
v_call: TRBV13
d_call: -
cdr3_aa: CASSLVQGGRSDSPLHF
cdr3_nt: TGTGCCAGCAGCTTAGTGCAGGGAGGTAGATCGGATTCACCCCTCCACTTT

clone_size: -
j_call: TRBJ2-2
v_call: TRBV5-1
d_call: -
cdr3_aa: CASSLAQGTHTGELFF
cdr3_nt: TGCGCCAGCAGCTTGGCCCAAGGGACACACACCGGGGAGCTGTTTTTT

clone_size: -
j_call: TRBJ2-3
v_call: TRBV6-4
d_call: -
cdr3_aa: CASSLVAGGTDTQYF
cdr3_nt: TGTGCCAGCAGCTTAGTCGCCGGGGGCACAGATACGCAGTATTTT

clone_size: -
j_call: TRBJ1-1
v_call: TRBV30
d_call: -
cdr3_aa: CAWSVRRLTVGTEAFF
cdr3_nt: TGTGCCTGGAGTGTACGGAGACTAACGGTGGGGACTGAAGCTTTCTTT

clone_size: -
j_call: TRBJ1-5
v_call: TRBV19
d_call: TRBD1
cdr3_aa: CASSQTGTGNQPQHF
cdr3_nt: TGTGCCAGTAGCCAGACTGGGACAGGGAATCAGCCCCAGCATTTT

clone_size: -
j_call: TRBJ1-6
v_call: TRBV6-1
d_call: -
cdr3_aa: CASTPRGYNSPLHF
cdr3_nt: TGTGCCAGCACTCCACGGGGGTATAATTCACCCCTCCACTTT

clone_size: once
j_call: TRBJ1-1
v_call: TRBV5-1
d_call: -
cdr3_aa: CASSSNYDEAFF
cdr3_nt: TGCGCCAGCAGCTCTAATTACGATGAAGCTTTCTTT

clone_size: -
j_call: TRBJ2-5
v_call: TRBV7-9
d_call: TRBD1
cdr3_aa: CASSSTQPHRGRWTQYF
cdr3_nt: TGTGCCAGCAGCTCGACCCAGCCCCACAGGGGGCGGTGGACCCAGTACTTC

clone_size: once
j_call: TRBJ2-5
v_call: TRBV7-9
d_call: -
cdr3_aa: CASSANMVQETQYF
cdr3_nt: TGTGCCAGCTCCGCTAATATGGTCCAAGAGACCCAGTACTTC

clone_size: -
j_call: TRBJ1-2
v_call: TRBV6-1
d_call: -
cdr3_aa: CASSAPYEGYGYTF
cdr3_nt: TGTGCCAGCAGTGCCCCGTATGAGGGCTATGGCTACACCTTC

clone_size: -
j_call: TRBJ1-4
v_call: TRBV10-1
d_call: TRBD1
cdr3_aa: CASPGQNNEKLFF
cdr3_nt: TGCGCCAGCCCGGGACAGAATAATGAAAAACTGTTTTTT

clone_size: -
j_call: TRBJ2-7
v_call: TRBV19
d_call: -
cdr3_aa: CASSIAGESYEQYF
cdr3_nt: TGTGCCAGTAGTATAGCGGGGGAATCCTACGAGCAGTACTTC

clone_size: -
j_call: TRBJ1-1
v_call: TRBV7-3
d_call: -
cdr3_aa: CASSLWLGNEAFF
cdr3_nt: TGTGCCAGCAGCCTGTGGCTGGGCAATGAAGCTTTCTTT

clone_size: few
j_call: TRBJ1-1
v_call: TRBV4-3
d_call: -
cdr3_aa: CASSKGAGLETEAFF
cdr3_nt: TGCGCCAGCAGCAAAGGGGCGGGACTCGAGACTGAAGCTTTCTTT

clone_size: -
j_call: TRBJ2-7
v_call: TRBV2
d_call: -
cdr3_aa: CASSGDSASVYEQYF
cdr3_nt: TGTGCCAGCAGTGGGGACTCCGCCTCCGTCTACGAGCAGTACTTC

clone_size: -
j_call: TRBJ2-7
v_call: TRBV5-1
d_call: TRBD1
cdr3_aa: CASSPTGDEQYF
cdr3_nt: TGCGCCAGCAGCCCTACAGGGGACGAGCAGTACTTC

clone_size: -
j_call: TRBJ2-2
v_call: TRBV5-1
d_call: -
cdr3_aa: CASSLEVTDTGELFF
cdr3_nt: TGCGCCAGCAGCTTGGAAGTGACAGACACCGGGGAGCTGTTTTTT

clone_size: -
j_call: TRBJ2-5
v_call: TRBV2
d_call: -
cdr3_aa: CANRIRGTQETQYF
cdr3_nt: TGTGCCAACCGTATAAGGGGCACACAAGAGACCCAGTACTTC

clone_size: -
j_call: TRBJ1-6
v_call: TRBV28
d_call: TRBD1
cdr3_aa: CASSPFRDRVPPSNSPLHF
cdr3_nt: TGTGCCAGCAGTCCTTTCCGGGACAGGGTTCCGCCGTCGAATTCACCCCTCCACTTT

clone_size: -
j_call: TRBJ2-3
v_call: TRBV27
d_call: TRBD2
cdr3_aa: CASSTGTSGIRTQYF
cdr3_nt: TGTGCCAGCAGTACCGGGACTAGCGGGATTAGAACGCAGTATTTT

clone_size: -
j_call: TRBJ2-3
v_call: TRBV5-6
d_call: TRBD2
cdr3_aa: CASSPGTSGGARDTQYF
cdr3_nt: TGTGCCAGCAGCCCCGGGACTAGCGGGGGGGCCAGGGATACGCAGTATTTT

clone_size: -
j_call: TRBJ2-2
v_call: TRBV7-9
d_call: TRBD2
cdr3_aa: CASSRTSPTGELFF
cdr3_nt: TGTGCCAGCAGCAGGACTAGTCCCACCGGGGAGCTGTTTTTT

clone_size: -
j_call: TRBJ1-5
v_call: TRBV5-5
d_call: TRBD1
cdr3_aa: CASSLERQGGSQPQHF
cdr3_nt: TGTGCCAGCAGCTTGGAGAGACAGGGGGGGAGTCAGCCCCAGCATTTT

clone_size: -
j_call: TRBJ2-7
v_call: TRBV25-1
d_call: TRBD1
cdr3_aa: CASSEKGRGLGEQYF
cdr3_nt: TGTGCCAGCAGTGAGAAGGGCAGGGGGCTTGGCGAGCAGTACTTC

clone_size: -
j_call: TRBJ2-1
v_call: TRBV19
d_call: TRBD2
cdr3_aa: CASSLDGRANYEQFF
cdr3_nt: TGTGCCAGTAGCCTCGACGGGAGGGCCAATTATGAGCAGTTCTTC

clone_size: -
j_call: TRBJ1-2
v_call: TRBV18
d_call: -
cdr3_aa: CASSSGMYGYTF
cdr3_nt: TGTGCCAGCTCGTCAGGGATGTATGGCTACACCTTC

clone_size: once
j_call: TRBJ1-6
v_call: TRBV27
d_call: -
cdr3_aa: CASTLTAIYNSPLHF
cdr3_nt: TGTGCCAGCACCCTGACAGCAATATATAATTCACCCCTCCACTTT

clone_size: once
j_call: TRBJ1-2
v_call: TRBV2
d_call: -
cdr3_aa: CASSEWQTYGYTF
cdr3_nt: TGTGCCAGCAGTGAATGGCAAACCTATGGCTACACCTTC

clone_size: few
j_call: TRBJ2-4
v_call: TRBV19
d_call: TRBD1
cdr3_aa: CARGQGKYF
cdr3_nt: TGTGCCAGGGGACAGGGAAAGTACTTC

clone_size: -
j_call: TRBJ2-5
v_call: TRBV5-6
d_call: -
cdr3_aa: CASDNSQGYQETQYF
cdr3_nt: TGTGCCAGCGACAATTCTCAGGGGTACCAAGAGACCCAGTACTTC

clone_size: -
j_call: TRBJ2-7
v_call: TRBV15
d_call: -
cdr3_aa: CATRTEAKAPYEQYF
cdr3_nt: TGTGCCACCAGAACTGAGGCAAAAGCCCCCTACGAGCAGTACTTC

clone_size: -
j_call: TRBJ1-1
v_call: TRBV2
d_call: TRBD1
cdr3_aa: CASQTQGVPNTEAFF
cdr3_nt: TGTGCCAGCCAAACCCAGGGGGTACCGAACACTGAAGCTTTCTTT

clone_size: -
j_call: TRBJ1-2
v_call: TRBV7-2
d_call: -
cdr3_aa: CASTQGPYSYGYTF
cdr3_nt: TGTGCCAGCACCCAGGGGCCCTACTCCTATGGCTACACCTTC

clone_size: -
j_call: TRBJ2-1
v_call: TRBV7-6
d_call: TRBD2
cdr3_aa: CASSLVGLAGNEQFF
cdr3_nt: TGTGCCAGCAGCTTAGTGGGACTAGCGGGAAATGAGCAGTTCTTC

clone_size: -
j_call: TRBJ1-6
v_call: TRBV5-1
d_call: -
cdr3_aa: CASSQYRDVNSPLHF
cdr3_nt: TGCGCCAGCAGCCAGTACAGGGATGTAAATTCACCCCTCCACTTT

clone_size: -
j_call: TRBJ2-7
v_call: TRBV27
d_call: TRBD2
cdr3_aa: CATRAGGTSRLYEQYF
cdr3_nt: TGTGCCACCCGAGCGGGAGGGACATCAAGGCTCTACGAGCAGTACTTC

clone_size: -
j_call: TRBJ2-1
v_call: TRBV28
d_call: TRBD2
cdr3_aa: CASIKGMASGRLSEQFF
cdr3_nt: TGTGCCAGCATCAAGGGAATGGCTAGCGGGAGACTAAGTGAGCAGTTCTTC

clone_size: -
j_call: TRBJ1-1
v_call: TRBV2
d_call: -
cdr3_aa: CASSEGNTEAFF
cdr3_nt: TGTGCCAGCAGCGAGGGGAACACTGAAGCTTTCTTT

clone_size: -
j_call: TRBJ2-7
v_call: TRBV19
d_call: TRBD1
cdr3_aa: CASSLGFRDRGPYEQYF
cdr3_nt: TGTGCCAGTAGTTTAGGATTCCGGGACAGGGGGCCCTACGAGCAGTACTTC

clone_size: -
j_call: TRBJ2-7
v_call: TRBV28
d_call: TRBD2
cdr3_aa: CASSLPPLSGGRSSYEQYF
cdr3_nt: TGTGCCAGCAGTTTACCCCCTCTCTCCGGGGGGAGGAGCTCCTACGAGCAGTACTTC

clone_size: few
j_call: TRBJ2-7
v_call: TRBV6-4
d_call: TRBD1
cdr3_aa: CASSMGAGTGAGEQYF
cdr3_nt: TGTGCCAGCAGTATGGGGGCCGGGACAGGCGCGGGCGAGCAGTACTTC

clone_size: once
j_call: TRBJ1-1
v_call: TRBV27
d_call: -
cdr3_aa: CASSSPRRSSSRGNTEAFF
cdr3_nt: TGTGCCAGCAGTTCACCCAGGCGGAGCAGCTCAAGGGGGAACACTGAAGCTTTCTTT

clone_size: -
j_call: TRBJ1-3
v_call: TRBV2
d_call: -
cdr3_aa: CASSDAELSGNTIYF
cdr3_nt: TGTGCCAGCAGTGACGCGGAGCTCTCTGGAAACACCATATATTTT

clone_size: -
j_call: TRBJ2-5
v_call: TRBV27
d_call: -
cdr3_aa: CASSFRDSETQYF
cdr3_nt: TGTGCCAGCAGTTTTAGAGATTCGGAGACCCAGTACTTC

clone_size: -
j_call: TRBJ2-7
v_call: TRBV6-5
d_call: -
cdr3_aa: CASSYQGPTLANEQYF
cdr3_nt: TGTGCCAGCAGTTATCAGGGCCCCACTCTTGCGAACGAGCAGTACTTC

clone_size: -
j_call: TRBJ1-6
v_call: TRBV2
d_call: TRBD1
cdr3_aa: CASSPRDRVSYNSPLHF
cdr3_nt: TGTGCCAGCAGTCCCCGGGACAGGGTCTCCTATAATTCACCCCTCCACTTT

clone_size: -
j_call: TRBJ2-3
v_call: TRBV18
d_call: -
cdr3_aa: CASSQTGGGLDTQYF
cdr3_nt: TGTGCCAGCTCACAAACGGGGGGCGGTCTGGATACGCAGTATTTT

clone_size: once
j_call: TRBJ2-3
v_call: TRBV2
d_call: TRBD1
cdr3_aa: CASSLQGAGDTQYF
cdr3_nt: TGTGCCAGCAGTCTACAGGGGGCTGGGGATACGCAGTATTTT

clone_size: -
j_call: TRBJ2-1
v_call: TRBV18
d_call: -
cdr3_aa: CASSLKTGDNEQFF
cdr3_nt: TGTGCCAGCTCACTTAAAACCGGGGACAATGAGCAGTTCTTC